This T cell receptor beta chain came from a study of T cell repertoires in cytomegalovirus infection. This CDR3 has 14 residues. Per the germline V gene, CDR1 is DFQATT and CDR2 is SNEGSKA (reference sequence). Trimming shortened V by 0 bases and J by 1 base, and 10 bases separated the two germline ends. TCRdb called the reads again in MiXCR, with one record for every CDR3 protein. The table lists fewer than 250,000 distinct CDR3 sequences, approximately 22% of them singletons. This clonotype was seen once. This receptor was identified in a human donor in good health (CMV status not recorded). Some clones in this sample may be carry-over from other donors' samples. Sequences were obtained from CD8+ T cells from PBMCs. The J gene is TRBJ2-7, the V gene TRBV20-1; D is undetermined. Here the CDR3 DNA reads TGCAGTGCTAGAGACGCAGAATTATCCTACGAGCAGTACTTC. This sequence encodes CSARDAELSYEQYF.